Described below is a single T cell receptor beta chain sequence and its context. Participants were aged about 18 to 95 years, lived in 20 to 30 US areas, and enrolled virtually. Assignments of participants to cohorts depended upon their own reported clinical history. The sample comes from a study of blood T cell repertoires in COVID-19. CDR1 is SGDLS and CDR2 is YYNGEE in the germline V gene. The CDR3 loop spans 13 amino acids. V was shortened by 2 bases and J by 1 base, with 7 bases between the two germline ends. The assay was immunoSEQ multiplex PCR, and TCRdb's table has in-frame clones only and misses some. The sample includes over 200,000 clones, approximately 89% of them seen just once.

The chain couples TRBV9 to TRBJ2-7; no reliable D call. What was sequenced was PBMCs or T cells enriched from blood (not recorded which). The receptor's source is a woman younger than 45 who had been exposed to COVID-19. For the CDR3, the DNA is TGTGCCAGCAGCGTTGGAGAGTCCTACGAGCAGTACTTC. This translates into CASSVGESYEQYF.